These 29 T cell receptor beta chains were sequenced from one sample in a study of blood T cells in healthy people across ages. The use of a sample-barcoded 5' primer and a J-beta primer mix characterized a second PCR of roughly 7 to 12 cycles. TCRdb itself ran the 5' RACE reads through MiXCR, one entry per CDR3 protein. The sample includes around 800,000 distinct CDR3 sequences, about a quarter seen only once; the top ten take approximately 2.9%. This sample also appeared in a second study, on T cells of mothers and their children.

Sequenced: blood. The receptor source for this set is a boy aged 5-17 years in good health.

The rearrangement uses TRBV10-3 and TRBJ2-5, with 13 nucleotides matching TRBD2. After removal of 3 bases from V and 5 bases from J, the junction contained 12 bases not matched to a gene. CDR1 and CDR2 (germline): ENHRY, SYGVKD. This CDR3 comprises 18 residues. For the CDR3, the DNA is TGTGCCATCAGTGAAACTAGCGGGGGGGCCGGTGTTGCGGAGACCCAGTACTTC. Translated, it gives CAISETSGGAGVAETQYF.

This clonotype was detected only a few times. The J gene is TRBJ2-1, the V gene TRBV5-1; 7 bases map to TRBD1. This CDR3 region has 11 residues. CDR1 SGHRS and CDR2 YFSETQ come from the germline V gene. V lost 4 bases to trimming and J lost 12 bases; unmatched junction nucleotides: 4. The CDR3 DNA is TGCGCCAGCAGCCTCGGACAGGTGCAGTTCTTC. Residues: CASSLGQVQFF.

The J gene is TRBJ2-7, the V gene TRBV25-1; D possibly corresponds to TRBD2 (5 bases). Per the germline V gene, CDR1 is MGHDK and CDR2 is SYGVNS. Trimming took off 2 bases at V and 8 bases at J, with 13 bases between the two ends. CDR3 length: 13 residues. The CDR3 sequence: CASSEVGVYKQYF. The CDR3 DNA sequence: TGTGCCAGCAGTGAAGTCGGGGTTTACAAGCAGTACTTC.

The CDR3 sequence: CASSLDSGAQYF. As DNA, the CDR3 is TGTGCCAGCAGCTTAGATTCGGGGGCGCAGTATTTT. The V call is TRBV7-2, the J call TRBJ2-3, with D possibly matching TRBD2 (6 bases). The CDR3 totals 12 residues. Trimming left V 1 base short and J 10 bases short, with 9 bases between. The germline CDR1 and CDR2 sequences are SGHTA and FQGNSA.

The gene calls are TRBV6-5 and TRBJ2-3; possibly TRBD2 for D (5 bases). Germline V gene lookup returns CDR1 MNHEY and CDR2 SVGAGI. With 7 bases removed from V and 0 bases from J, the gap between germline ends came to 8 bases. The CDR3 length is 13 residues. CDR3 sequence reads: CASNPGSTDTQYF. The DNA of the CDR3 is TGTGCCAGCAACCCGGGGAGCACAGATACGCAGTATTTT.

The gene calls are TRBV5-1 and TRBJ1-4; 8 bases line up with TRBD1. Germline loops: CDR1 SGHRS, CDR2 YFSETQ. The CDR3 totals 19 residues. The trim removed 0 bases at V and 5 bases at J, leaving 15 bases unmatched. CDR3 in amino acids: CASSLEARGRGRTNEKLFF. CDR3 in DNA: TGCGCCAGCAGCTTGGAGGCCCGGGGCAGGGGGCGAACAAATGAAAAACTGTTTTTT.

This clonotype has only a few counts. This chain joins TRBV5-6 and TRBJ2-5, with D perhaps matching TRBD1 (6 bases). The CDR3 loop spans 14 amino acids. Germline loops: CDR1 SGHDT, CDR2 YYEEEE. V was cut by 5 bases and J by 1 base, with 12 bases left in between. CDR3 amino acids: CASSLTGFQETQYF. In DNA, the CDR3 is TGTGCCAGCAGTTTGACAGGTTTCCAAGAGACCCAGTACTTC.

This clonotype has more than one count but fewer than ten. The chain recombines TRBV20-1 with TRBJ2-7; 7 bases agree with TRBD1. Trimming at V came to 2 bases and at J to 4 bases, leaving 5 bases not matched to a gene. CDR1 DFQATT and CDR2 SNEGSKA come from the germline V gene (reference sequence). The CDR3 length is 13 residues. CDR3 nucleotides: TGCAGTGCTAGATTTGAGGGGGCATACGAGCAGTACTTC. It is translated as CSARFEGAYEQYF.

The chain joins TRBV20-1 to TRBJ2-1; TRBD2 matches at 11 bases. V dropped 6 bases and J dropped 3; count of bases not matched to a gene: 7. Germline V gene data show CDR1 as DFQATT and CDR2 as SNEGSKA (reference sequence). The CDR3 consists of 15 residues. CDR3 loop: CSAGTTSGGYNEQFF. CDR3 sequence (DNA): TGCAGTGCAGGGACCACTAGCGGGGGCTACAATGAGCAGTTCTTC.

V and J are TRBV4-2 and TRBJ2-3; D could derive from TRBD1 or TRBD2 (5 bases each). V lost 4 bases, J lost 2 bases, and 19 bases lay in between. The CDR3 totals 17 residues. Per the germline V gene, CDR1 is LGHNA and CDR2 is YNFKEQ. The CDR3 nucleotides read TGTGCCAGCAGCCTCGGGGCTAGGCGCACCGACACAGATACGCAGTATTTT. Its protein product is CASSLGARRTDTDTQYF.

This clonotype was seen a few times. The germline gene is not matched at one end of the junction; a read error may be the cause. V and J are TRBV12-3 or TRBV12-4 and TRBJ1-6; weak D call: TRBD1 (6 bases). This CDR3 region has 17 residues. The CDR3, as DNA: TGTGCCATCAGTAACCTTTACAGGGAGGTAAAGGGTTCACCCCTCCACTTT. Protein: CAISNLYREVKGSPLHF.

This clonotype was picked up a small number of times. The CDR3 nucleotides read TGCGCCAGCAGCTCGGCCCCCACAGGGGGTTCGAACACTGAAGCTTTCTTT. This sequence encodes CASSSAPTGGSNTEAFF. The rearrangement links TRBV5-1 to TRBJ1-1; 8 nucleotides match TRBD1. Looked up from germline, CDR1 is SGHRS and CDR2 is YFSETQ. After removal of 3 bases from V and 1 base from J, the junction contained 11 bases not matched to a gene. CDR3 size: 17 residues.

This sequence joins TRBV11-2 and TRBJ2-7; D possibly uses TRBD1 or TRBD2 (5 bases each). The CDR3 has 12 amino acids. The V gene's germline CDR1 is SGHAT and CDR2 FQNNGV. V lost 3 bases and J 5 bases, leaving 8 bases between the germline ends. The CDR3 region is CASSFGDHEQYF. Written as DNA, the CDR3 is TGTGCCAGCAGCTTTGGGGACCACGAGCAGTACTTC. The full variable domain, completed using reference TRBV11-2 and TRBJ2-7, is EAGVAQSPRYKIIEKRQSVAFWCNPISGHATLYWYQQILGQGPKLLIQFQNNGVVDDSQLPKDRFSAERLKGVDSTLKIQPAKLEDSAVYLCASSFGDHEQYFGPGTRLTVT.

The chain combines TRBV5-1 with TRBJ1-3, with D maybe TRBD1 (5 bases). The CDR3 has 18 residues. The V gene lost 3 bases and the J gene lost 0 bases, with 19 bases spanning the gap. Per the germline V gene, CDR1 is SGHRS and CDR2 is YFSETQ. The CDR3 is CASSWDRIGTFSGNTIYF. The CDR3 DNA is TGCGCCAGCAGCTGGGACCGGATCGGGACGTTCTCTGGAAACACCATATATTTT.

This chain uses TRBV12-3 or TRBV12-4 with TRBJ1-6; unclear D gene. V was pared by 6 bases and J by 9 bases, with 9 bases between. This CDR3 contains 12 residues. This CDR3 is CASSGRVSPLHF. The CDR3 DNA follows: TGTGCCAGCAGCGGGAGAGTTTCACCCCTCCACTTT.

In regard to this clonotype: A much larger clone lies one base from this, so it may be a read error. CDR3 amino acids: CASSAYQGASYEQCF. As DNA, the CDR3 is TGTGCCAGCAGCGCATACCAGGGGGCCTCCTACGAGCAGTGCTTC. The chain carries TRBV7-8 and TRBJ2-5, with 8 nucleotides matching TRBD1. CDR1 is SGHVS, CDR2 FQNEAQ, per germline. The CDR3 consists of 15 residues.

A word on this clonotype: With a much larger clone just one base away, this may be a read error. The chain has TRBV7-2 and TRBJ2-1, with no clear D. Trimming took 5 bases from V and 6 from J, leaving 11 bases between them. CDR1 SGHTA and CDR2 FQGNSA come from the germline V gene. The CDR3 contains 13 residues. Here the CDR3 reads CASSAARCNEQFF. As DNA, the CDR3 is TGTGCCAGCAGCGCGGCTCGCTGCAATGAGCAGTTCTTC.

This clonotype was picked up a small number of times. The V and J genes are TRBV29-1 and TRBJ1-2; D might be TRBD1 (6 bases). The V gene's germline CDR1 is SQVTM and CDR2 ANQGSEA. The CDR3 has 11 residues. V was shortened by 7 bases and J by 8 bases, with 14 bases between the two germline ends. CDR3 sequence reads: CSGKRGDGYTF. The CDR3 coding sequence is TGCAGCGGCAAAAGGGGGGACGGCTACACCTTC. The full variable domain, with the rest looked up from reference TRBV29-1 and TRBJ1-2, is SAVISQKPSRDICQRGTSLTIQCQVDSQVTMMFWYRQQPGQSLTLIATANQGSEATYESGFVIDKFPISRPNLTFSTLTVSNMSPEDSSIYLCSGKRGDGYTFGSGTRLTVV.

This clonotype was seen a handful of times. The CDR3 spells CSARDPGQKETQYF. As DNA, the CDR3 is TGCAGTGCTAGAGACCCGGGACAGAAAGAGACCCAGTACTTC. The chain couples TRBV20-1 to TRBJ2-5; TRBD1 matches at 7 bases. The length of the CDR3 is 14 residues. The V and J ends lost 0 bases and 3 bases, in that order; junction bases with no gene match: 4. Germline V lookup: CDR1 DFQATT, CDR2 SNEGSKA (reference sequence).

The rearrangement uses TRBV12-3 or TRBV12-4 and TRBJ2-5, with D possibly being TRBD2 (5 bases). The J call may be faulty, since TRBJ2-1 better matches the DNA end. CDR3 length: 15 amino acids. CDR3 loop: CASSKRGLVRGEQFF. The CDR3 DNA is TGTGCCAGCAGCAAACGAGGGCTAGTTCGAGGTGAGCAGTTCTTC.

Here the CDR3 DNA reads TGTGCCAGCAGTCCCCGACAGTACTACAATGAGCAGTTCTTC. It yields the protein CASSPRQYYNEQFF. The gene calls are TRBV28 and TRBJ2-1, with TRBD1 as a possible D gene (5 bases). This CDR3 contains 14 residues. From germline, CDR1 is MDHEN and CDR2 SYDVKM. Trimming stripped 5 bases from V and 3 bases from J, with 11 bases between. Based on the CDR3 plus reference TRBV28 and TRBJ2-1, the full variable domain is DVKVTQSSRYLVKRTGEKVFLECVQDMDHENMFWYRQDPGLGLRLIYFSYDVKMKEKGDIPEGYSVSREKKERFSLILESASTNQTSMYLCASSPRQYYNEQFFGPGTRLTVL.

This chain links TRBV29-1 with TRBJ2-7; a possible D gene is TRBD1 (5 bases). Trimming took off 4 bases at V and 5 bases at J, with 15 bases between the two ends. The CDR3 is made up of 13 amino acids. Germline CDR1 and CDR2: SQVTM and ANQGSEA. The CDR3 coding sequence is TGCAGCGTTGGGGCAGGGCGATGGCACGAGCAGTACTTC. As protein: CSVGAGRWHEQYF.

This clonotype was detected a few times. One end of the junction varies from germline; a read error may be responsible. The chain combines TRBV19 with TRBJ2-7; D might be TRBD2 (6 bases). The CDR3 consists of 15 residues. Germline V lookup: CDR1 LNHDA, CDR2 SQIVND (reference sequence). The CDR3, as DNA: TGTGCCAGTAGTACAAGGGACTTCAGCTCCTACGGGCAGTACTTC. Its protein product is CASSTRDFSSYGQYF. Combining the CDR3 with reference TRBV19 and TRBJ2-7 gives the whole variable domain DGGITQSPKYLFRKEGQNVTLSCEQNLNHDAMYWYRQDPGQGLRLIYYSQIVNDFQKGDIAEGYSVSREKKESFPLTVTSAQKNPTAFYLCASSTRDFSSYGQYFGPGTRLTVT.

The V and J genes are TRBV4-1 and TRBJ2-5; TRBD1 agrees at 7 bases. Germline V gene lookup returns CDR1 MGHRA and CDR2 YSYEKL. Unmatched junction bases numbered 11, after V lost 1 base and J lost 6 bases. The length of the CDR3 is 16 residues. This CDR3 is CASSQGSQGPKKTQYF. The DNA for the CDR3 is TGCGCCAGCAGCCAAGGGTCACAGGGGCCGAAGAAGACCCAGTACTTC.

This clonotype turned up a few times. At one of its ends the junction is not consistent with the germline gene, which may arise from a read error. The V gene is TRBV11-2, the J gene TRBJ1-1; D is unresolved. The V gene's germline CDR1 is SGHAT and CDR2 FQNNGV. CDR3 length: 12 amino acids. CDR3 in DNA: TGTGCCAGCAGCTTATTTCCAGGTCAATCCACCTTT. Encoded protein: CASSLFPGQSTF.

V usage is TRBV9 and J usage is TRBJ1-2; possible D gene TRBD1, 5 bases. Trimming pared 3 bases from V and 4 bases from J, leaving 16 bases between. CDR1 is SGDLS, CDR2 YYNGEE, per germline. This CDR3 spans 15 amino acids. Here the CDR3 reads CASSGDHGTGYGYTF. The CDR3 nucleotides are TGTGCCAGCAGCGGAGACCACGGGACGGGCTATGGCTACACCTTC. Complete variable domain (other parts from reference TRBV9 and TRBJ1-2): DSGVTQTPKHLITATGQRVTLRCSPRSGDLSVYWYQQSLDQGLQFLIQYYNGEERAKGNILERFSAQQFPDLHSELNLSSLELGDSALYFCASSGDHGTGYGYTFGSGTRLTVV.

DNA for the CDR3: TGTGCCAGCAGCTTAGGCGGGAGGGCCGATCACTATGGCTACACCTTC. Translation: CASSLGGRADHYGYTF. This rearrangement joins TRBV7-9 to TRBJ1-2; D remains unclear. The V and J ends lost 1 base and 3 bases respectively, with 15 bases between them. Germline V gene data show CDR1 as SEHNR and CDR2 as FQNEAQ (reference sequence). This CDR3 region has 16 residues.

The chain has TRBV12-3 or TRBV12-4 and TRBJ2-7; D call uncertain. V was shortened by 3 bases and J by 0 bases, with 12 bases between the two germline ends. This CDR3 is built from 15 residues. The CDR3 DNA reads TGTGCCAGCAGTTTTTTTGGGTCTCCCTCCTACGAGCAGTACTTC. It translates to CASSFFGSPSYEQYF.

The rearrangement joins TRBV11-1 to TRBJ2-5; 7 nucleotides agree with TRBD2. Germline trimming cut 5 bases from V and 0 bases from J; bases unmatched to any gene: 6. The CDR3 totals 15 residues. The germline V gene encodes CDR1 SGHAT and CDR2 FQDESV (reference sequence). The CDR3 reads CASSPRGEHQETQYF. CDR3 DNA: TGTGCCAGCAGCCCCCGGGGGGAACACCAAGAGACCCAGTACTTC.